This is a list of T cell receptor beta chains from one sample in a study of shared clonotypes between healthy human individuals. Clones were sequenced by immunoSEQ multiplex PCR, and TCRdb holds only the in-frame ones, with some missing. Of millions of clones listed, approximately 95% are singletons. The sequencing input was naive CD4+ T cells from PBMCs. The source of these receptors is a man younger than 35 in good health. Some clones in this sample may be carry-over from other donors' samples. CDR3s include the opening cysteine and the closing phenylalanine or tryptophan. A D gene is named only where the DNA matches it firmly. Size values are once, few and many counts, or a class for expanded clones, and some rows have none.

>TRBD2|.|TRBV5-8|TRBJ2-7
CASSFSASGFIYEQYF
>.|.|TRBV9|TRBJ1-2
CASSGDDGYTF
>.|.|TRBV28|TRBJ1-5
CASSSSGLLSNQPQHF
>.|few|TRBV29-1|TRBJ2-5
CSARPGSKETQYF
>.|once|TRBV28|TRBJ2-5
CASSLIQGETQYF
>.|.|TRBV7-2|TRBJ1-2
CASSLDGRSGGYTF
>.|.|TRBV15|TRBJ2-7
CATSRDRFHPYEQYF
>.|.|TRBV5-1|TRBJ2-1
CASSLVAGFENEQFF
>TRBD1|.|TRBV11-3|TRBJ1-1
CASSLNRQGATEAFF
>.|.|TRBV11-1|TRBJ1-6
CASSFLRQEPLHF
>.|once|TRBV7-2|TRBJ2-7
CASTAAYEQYF
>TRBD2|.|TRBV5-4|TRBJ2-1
CASSLGASGSYNEQFF
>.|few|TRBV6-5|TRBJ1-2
CASRSKVGYTF
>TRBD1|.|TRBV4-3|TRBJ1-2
CASSRGTTGTNYGYTF
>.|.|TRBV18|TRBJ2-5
CASSPSGKETQYF
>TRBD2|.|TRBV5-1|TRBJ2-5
CASSFGGGITQETQYF
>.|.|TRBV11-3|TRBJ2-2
CASSLGQGHTGELFF
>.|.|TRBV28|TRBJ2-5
CASTSLPWGKETQYF